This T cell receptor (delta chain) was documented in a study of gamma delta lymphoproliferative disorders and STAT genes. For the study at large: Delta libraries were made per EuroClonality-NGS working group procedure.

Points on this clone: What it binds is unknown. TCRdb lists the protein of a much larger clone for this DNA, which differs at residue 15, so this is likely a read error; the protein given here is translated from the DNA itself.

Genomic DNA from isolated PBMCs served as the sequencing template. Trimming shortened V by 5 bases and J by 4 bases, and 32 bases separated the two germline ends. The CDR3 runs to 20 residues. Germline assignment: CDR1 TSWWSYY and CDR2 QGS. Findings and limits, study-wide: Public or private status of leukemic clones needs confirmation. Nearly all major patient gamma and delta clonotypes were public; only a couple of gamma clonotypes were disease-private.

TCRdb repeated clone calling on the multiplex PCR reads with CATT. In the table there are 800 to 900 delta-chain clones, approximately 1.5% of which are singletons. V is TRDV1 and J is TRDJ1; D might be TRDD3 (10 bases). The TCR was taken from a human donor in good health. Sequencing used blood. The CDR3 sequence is CALGKAFLRSGGYLFDKLIF. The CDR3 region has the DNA TGTGCTCTTGGGAAGGCCTTCCTACGTTCTGGGGGATATCTATTCGATAAACTCATCTTT.